A selection of T cell receptor beta chains follows, all from one sample in a study of T cell responses to AZD1222 COVID-19 vaccine. Some clones are missing from TCRdb's copy, which holds only in-frame ones; the method was immunoSEQ multiplex PCR. The table lists about 86,000 clones, roughly 80% of them singletons. The sample here was peripheral blood, taken on day 0 of AZD1222 vaccination. These TCRs come from an adult in good health. Each CDR3 is given with its conserved first and last residue. Fields, in order: CDR3 protein, V gene, J gene.

cdr3_aa: CASTGLAGNNEQFF; v_call: TRBV6-5; j_call: TRBJ2-1
cdr3_aa: CASSIVGGELRDTQYF; v_call: TRBV28; j_call: TRBJ2-3
cdr3_aa: CASSPWVGPSTDTQYF; v_call: TRBV4-2; j_call: TRBJ2-3
cdr3_aa: CASSAEQNTEAFF; v_call: TRBV2; j_call: TRBJ1-1
cdr3_aa: CASRRTGIYGYTF; v_call: TRBV12-3/TRBV12-4; j_call: TRBJ1-2
cdr3_aa: CASSSGQGYGYTF; v_call: TRBV11-1; j_call: TRBJ1-2
cdr3_aa: CASSEKGQPQHF; v_call: TRBV10-2; j_call: TRBJ1-5
cdr3_aa: CATRLSDSYSNQPQHF; v_call: TRBV15; j_call: TRBJ1-5
cdr3_aa: CAWSPIGLVGEQYF; v_call: TRBV30; j_call: TRBJ2-7
cdr3_aa: CASSLVIGEKLFF; v_call: TRBV7-2; j_call: TRBJ1-4
cdr3_aa: CASSYSQGGQETQYF; v_call: TRBV6-5; j_call: TRBJ2-5
cdr3_aa: CASSSPINGRSTDTQYF; v_call: TRBV5-4; j_call: TRBJ2-3
cdr3_aa: CASSFHRGEGYTF; v_call: TRBV7-8; j_call: TRBJ1-2
cdr3_aa: CASSEASLRGETQYF; v_call: TRBV2; j_call: TRBJ2-5
cdr3_aa: CASSPRQGTYNEQFF; v_call: TRBV5-4; j_call: TRBJ2-1
cdr3_aa: CASSEEAVDISYEQYF; v_call: TRBV2; j_call: TRBJ2-7
cdr3_aa: CAWNRGAQETQYF; v_call: TRBV30; j_call: TRBJ2-5
cdr3_aa: CASSSENFYEQYF; v_call: TRBV7-9; j_call: TRBJ2-7
cdr3_aa: CASSLGQASGNTIYF; v_call: TRBV5-1; j_call: TRBJ1-3
cdr3_aa: CASTYDSSLHF; v_call: TRBV2; j_call: TRBJ1-6
cdr3_aa: CASSEPAAYEQYF; v_call: TRBV2; j_call: TRBJ2-7
cdr3_aa: CASSRGFWAGVPYEQYF; v_call: TRBV5-6; j_call: TRBJ2-7
cdr3_aa: CASSLVTGLNQPQHF; v_call: TRBV7-2; j_call: TRBJ1-5
cdr3_aa: CASSQGGLQETQYF; v_call: TRBV4-2; j_call: TRBJ2-5
cdr3_aa: CASRELAGGQETQYF; v_call: TRBV19; j_call: TRBJ2-5
cdr3_aa: CASKVPDNYGYTF; v_call: TRBV10-2; j_call: TRBJ1-2
cdr3_aa: CASSSGGGWETEAFF; v_call: TRBV7-8; j_call: TRBJ1-1
cdr3_aa: CASSSRGLYEQYF; v_call: TRBV7-9; j_call: TRBJ2-7
cdr3_aa: CASSLFTQARGYEQYF; v_call: TRBV3-1/TRBV3-2; j_call: TRBJ2-7
cdr3_aa: CASSSRPGYMNTEAFF; v_call: TRBV7-9; j_call: TRBJ1-1
cdr3_aa: CASSLAWWGSPQGYTF; v_call: TRBV5-4; j_call: TRBJ1-2
cdr3_aa: CASSLEGGLTSNQPQHF; v_call: TRBV7-2; j_call: TRBJ1-5
cdr3_aa: CAWSAEGYNEQFF; v_call: TRBV30; j_call: TRBJ2-1
cdr3_aa: CASSSGQDQGTSGYNEQFF; v_call: TRBV5-4; j_call: TRBJ2-1
cdr3_aa: CASSSGLVNTGELFF; v_call: TRBV19; j_call: TRBJ2-2
cdr3_aa: CASSLVGQGGETQYF; v_call: TRBV5-1; j_call: TRBJ2-5
cdr3_aa: CASSLGTGQGAGEQYF; v_call: TRBV19; j_call: TRBJ2-7
cdr3_aa: CASSQGQADVYEQYF; v_call: TRBV14; j_call: TRBJ2-7
cdr3_aa: CASSLATGVVGELFF; v_call: TRBV5-1; j_call: TRBJ2-2
cdr3_aa: CASMGQAPGPQHF; v_call: TRBV6-6; j_call: TRBJ1-5
cdr3_aa: CASSPPGNFYEQYF; v_call: TRBV18; j_call: TRBJ2-7
cdr3_aa: CASSHLLGQGGEKLFF; v_call: TRBV4-1; j_call: TRBJ1-4
cdr3_aa: CASSIGGRPADTQYF; v_call: TRBV19; j_call: TRBJ2-3
cdr3_aa: CASSLSGGNSPLHF; v_call: TRBV27; j_call: TRBJ1-6
cdr3_aa: CASTYGQGEANSPLHF; v_call: TRBV9; j_call: TRBJ1-6
cdr3_aa: CASSRNKADTQYF; v_call: TRBV6-2/TRBV6-3; j_call: TRBJ2-3
cdr3_aa: CASSRLQDYEQYF; v_call: TRBV11-2; j_call: TRBJ2-7
cdr3_aa: CASSLVGISDEQYF; v_call: TRBV27; j_call: TRBJ2-7
cdr3_aa: CASTSGDHSYGYTF; v_call: TRBV19; j_call: TRBJ1-2
cdr3_aa: CACTQGEAYNEQFF; v_call: TRBV30; j_call: TRBJ2-1
cdr3_aa: CASSYGTPQGGYTF; v_call: TRBV5-6; j_call: TRBJ1-2
cdr3_aa: CASSFGRGYEQYF; v_call: TRBV27; j_call: TRBJ2-7
cdr3_aa: CASSLDIFNQPQHF; v_call: TRBV2; j_call: TRBJ1-5
cdr3_aa: CASSQDLSQPQHF; v_call: TRBV3-1/TRBV3-2; j_call: TRBJ1-5
cdr3_aa: CASRKLAGVTDTQYF; v_call: TRBV5-1; j_call: TRBJ2-3
cdr3_aa: CASSLDGRDGGNQPQHF; v_call: TRBV5-1; j_call: TRBJ1-5
cdr3_aa: CASSDPDSSCSYEQYF; v_call: TRBV6-4; j_call: TRBJ2-7
cdr3_aa: CASRETGKTQYF; v_call: TRBV28; j_call: TRBJ2-5
cdr3_aa: CASSLERASGELFF; v_call: TRBV5-1; j_call: TRBJ2-2
cdr3_aa: CASSLGDIGQGGSNYGYTF; v_call: TRBV7-2; j_call: TRBJ1-2